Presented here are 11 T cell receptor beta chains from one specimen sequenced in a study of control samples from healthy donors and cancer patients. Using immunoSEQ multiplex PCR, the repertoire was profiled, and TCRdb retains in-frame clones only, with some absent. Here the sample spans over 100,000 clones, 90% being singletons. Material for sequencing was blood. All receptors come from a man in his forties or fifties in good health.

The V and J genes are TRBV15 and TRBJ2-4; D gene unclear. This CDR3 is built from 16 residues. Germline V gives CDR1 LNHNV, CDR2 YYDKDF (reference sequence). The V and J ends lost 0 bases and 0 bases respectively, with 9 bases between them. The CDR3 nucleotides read TGTGCCACCAGCAGAGATTATGGGCTAGCCAAAAACATTCAGTACTTC. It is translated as CATSRDYGLAKNIQYF.

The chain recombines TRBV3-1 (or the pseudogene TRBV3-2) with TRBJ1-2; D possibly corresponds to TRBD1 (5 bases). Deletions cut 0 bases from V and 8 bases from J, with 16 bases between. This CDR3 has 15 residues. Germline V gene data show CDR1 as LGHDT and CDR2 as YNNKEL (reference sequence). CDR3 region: CASSQEGARVTGYTF. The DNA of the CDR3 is TGTGCCAGCAGCCAAGAAGGGGCCAGGGTAACAGGCTACACCTTC.

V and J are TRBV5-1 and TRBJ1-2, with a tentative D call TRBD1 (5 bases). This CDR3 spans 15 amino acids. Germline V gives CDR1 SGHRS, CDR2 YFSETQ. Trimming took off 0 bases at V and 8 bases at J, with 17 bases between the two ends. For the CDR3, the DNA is TGCGCCAGCAGCTTGGCGAGTTGGCAGTGGGACGGCTACACCTTC. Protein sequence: CASSLASWQWDGYTF.

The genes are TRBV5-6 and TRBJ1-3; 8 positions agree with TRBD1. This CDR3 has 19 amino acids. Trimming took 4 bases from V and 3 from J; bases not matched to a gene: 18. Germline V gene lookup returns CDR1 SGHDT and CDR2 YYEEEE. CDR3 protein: CASSLSGGLPLSGGNTIYF. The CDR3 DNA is TGTGCCAGCAGCCTTTCAGGGGGCCTCCCCCTCTCTGGTGGAAACACCATATATTTT. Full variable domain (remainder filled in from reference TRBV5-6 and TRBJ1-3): DAGVTQSPTHLIKTRGQQVTLRCSPKSGHDTVSWYQQALGQGPQFIFQYYEEEERQRGNFPDRFSGHQFPNYSSELNVNALLLGDSALYLCASSLSGGLPLSGGNTIYFGEGSWLTVV.

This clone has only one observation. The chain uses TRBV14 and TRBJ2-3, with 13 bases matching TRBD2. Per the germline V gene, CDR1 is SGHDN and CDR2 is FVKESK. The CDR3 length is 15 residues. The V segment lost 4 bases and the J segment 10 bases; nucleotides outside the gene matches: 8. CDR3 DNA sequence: TGTGCCAGCAGCCCCGGACTAGCGGGGGCTGCCGCGCAGTATTTT. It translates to CASSPGLAGAAAQYF.

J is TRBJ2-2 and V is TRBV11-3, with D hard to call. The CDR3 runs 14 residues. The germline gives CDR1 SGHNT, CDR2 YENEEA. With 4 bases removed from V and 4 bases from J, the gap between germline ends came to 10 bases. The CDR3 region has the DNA TGTGCCAGCAGCTCTTCTCGGGCCACCGGGGAGCTGTTTTTT. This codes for CASSSSRATGELFF.

Here the CDR3 reads CASRPGTYTVGYTF. In DNA form, the CDR3 reads TGTGCCAGCAGACCCGGGACATACACCGTCGGCTACACCTTC. The genes are TRBV5-4 and TRBJ1-2, with a weak D call TRBD1 (6 bases). CDR1 is SGHNT and CDR2 is YYREEE in the germline V gene (reference sequence). Trimming removed 5 bases at V and 8 bases at J, with 19 bases between. This CDR3 region has 14 residues.

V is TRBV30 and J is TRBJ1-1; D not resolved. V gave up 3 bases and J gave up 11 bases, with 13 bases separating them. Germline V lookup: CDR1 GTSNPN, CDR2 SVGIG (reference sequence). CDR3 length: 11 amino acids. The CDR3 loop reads CAWRVAGEAFF. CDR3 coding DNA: TGTGCCTGGAGGGTGGCCGGGGAGGCTTTCTTT.

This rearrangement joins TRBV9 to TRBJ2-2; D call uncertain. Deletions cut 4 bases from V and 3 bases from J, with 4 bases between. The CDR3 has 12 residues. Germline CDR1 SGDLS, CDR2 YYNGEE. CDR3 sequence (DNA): TGTGCCAGCAGCCCCCACACCGGGGAGCTGTTTTTT. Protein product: CASSPHTGELFF. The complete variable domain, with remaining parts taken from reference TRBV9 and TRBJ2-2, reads DSGVTQTPKHLITATGQRVTLRCSPRSGDLSVYWYQQSLDQGLQFLIQYYNGEERAKGNILERFSAQQFPDLHSELNLSSLELGDSALYFCASSPHTGELFFGEGSRLTVL.

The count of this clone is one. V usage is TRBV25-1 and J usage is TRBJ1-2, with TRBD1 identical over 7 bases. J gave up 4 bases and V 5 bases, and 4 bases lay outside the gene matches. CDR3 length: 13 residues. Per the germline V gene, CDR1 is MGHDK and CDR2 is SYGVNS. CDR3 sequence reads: CASSPRGAYGYTF. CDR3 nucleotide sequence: TGTGCCAGCAGTCCCAGGGGGGCCTATGGCTACACCTTC.

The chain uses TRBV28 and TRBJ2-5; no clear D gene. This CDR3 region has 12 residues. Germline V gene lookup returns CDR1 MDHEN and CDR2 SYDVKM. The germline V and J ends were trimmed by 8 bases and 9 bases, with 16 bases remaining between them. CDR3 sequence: CASGPSRTAQYF. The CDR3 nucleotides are TGTGCCAGCGGGCCCTCGAGGACGGCCCAGTACTTC.